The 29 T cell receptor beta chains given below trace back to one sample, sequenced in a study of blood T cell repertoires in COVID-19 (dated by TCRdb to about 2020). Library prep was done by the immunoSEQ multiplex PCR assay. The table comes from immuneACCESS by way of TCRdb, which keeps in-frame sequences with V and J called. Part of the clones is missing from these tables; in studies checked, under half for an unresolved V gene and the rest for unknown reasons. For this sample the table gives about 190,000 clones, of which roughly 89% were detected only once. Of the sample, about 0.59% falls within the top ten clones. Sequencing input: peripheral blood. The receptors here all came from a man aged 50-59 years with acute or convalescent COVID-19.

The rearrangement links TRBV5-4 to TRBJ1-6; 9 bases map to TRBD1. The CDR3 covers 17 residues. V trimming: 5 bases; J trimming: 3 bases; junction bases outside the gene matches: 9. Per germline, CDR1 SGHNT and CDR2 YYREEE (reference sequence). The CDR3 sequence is CASRFSGTGIYNSPLHF. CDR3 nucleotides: TGTGCCAGCAGATTTTCCGGGACAGGGATCTATAATTCACCCCTCCACTTT.

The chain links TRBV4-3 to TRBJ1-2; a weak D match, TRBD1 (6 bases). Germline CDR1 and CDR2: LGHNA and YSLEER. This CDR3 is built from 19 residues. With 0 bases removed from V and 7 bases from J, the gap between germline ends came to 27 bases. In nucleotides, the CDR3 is TGCGCCAGCAGCCAAGATACGAGGGGCCTCCGGGGGGCCCCGGGTGGCTACACCTTC. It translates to CASSQDTRGLRGAPGGYTF.

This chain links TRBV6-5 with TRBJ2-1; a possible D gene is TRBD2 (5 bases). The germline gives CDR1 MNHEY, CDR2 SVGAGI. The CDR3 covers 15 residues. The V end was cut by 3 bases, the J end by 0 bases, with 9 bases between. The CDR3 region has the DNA TGTGCCAGCAGTTATAGGGAGAGCTCCTACAATGAGCAGTTCTTC. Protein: CASSYRESSYNEQFF.

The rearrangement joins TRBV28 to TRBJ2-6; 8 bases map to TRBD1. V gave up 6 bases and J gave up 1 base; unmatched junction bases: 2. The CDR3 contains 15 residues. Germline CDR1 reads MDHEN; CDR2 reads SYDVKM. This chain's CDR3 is CASSQGASGANVLTF. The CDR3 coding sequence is TGTGCCAGCAGCCAGGGGGCTTCTGGGGCCAACGTCCTGACTTTC.

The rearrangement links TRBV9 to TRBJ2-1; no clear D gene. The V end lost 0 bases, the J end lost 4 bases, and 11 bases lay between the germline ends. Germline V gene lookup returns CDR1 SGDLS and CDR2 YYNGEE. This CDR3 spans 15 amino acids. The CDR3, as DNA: TGTGCCAGCAGCGTAGCCGGTCCCAATTACAATGAGCAGTTCTTC. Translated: CASSVAGPNYNEQFF.

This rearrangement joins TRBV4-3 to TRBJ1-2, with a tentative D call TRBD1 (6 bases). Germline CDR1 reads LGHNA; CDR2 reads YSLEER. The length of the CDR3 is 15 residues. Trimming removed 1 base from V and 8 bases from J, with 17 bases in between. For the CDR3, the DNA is TGCGCCAGCAGCCAAGGCCCGGGGGGGGCGCGAGGCTACACCTTC. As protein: CASSQGPGGARGYTF.

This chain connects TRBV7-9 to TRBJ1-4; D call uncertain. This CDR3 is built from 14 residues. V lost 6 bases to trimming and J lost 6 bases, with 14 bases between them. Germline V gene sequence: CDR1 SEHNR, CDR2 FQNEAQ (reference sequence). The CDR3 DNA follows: TGTGCCAGCAGTTCCTCCGAGATTGATGAAAAACTGTTTTTT. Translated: CASSSSEIDEKLFF.

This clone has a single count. CDR3 in DNA: TGTGCCGCGTGCAGGGGCATGGGCACAGATACGCAGTATTTT. This sequence encodes CAACRGMGTDTQYF. The chain links TRBV10-3 to TRBJ2-3; perhaps TRBD1 as D (6 bases). Deletions cut 11 bases from V and 1 base from J, with 16 bases between. In germline, CDR1 is ENHRY, CDR2 SYGVKD. This CDR3 has 14 residues.

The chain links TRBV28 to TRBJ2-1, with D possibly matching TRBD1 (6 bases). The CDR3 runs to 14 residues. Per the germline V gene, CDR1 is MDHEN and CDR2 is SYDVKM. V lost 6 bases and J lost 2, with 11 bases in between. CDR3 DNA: TGTGCCAGCAGGGGTGGGGGCACCTACAATGAGCAGTTCTTC. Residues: CASRGGGTYNEQFF.

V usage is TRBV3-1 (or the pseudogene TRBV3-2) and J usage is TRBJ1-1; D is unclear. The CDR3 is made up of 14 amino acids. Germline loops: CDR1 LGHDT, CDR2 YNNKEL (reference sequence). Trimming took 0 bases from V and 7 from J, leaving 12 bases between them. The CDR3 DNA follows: TGTGCCAGCAGCCAAGAAGGCGGTGCTTTTGAAGCTTTCTTT. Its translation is CASSQEGGAFEAFF.

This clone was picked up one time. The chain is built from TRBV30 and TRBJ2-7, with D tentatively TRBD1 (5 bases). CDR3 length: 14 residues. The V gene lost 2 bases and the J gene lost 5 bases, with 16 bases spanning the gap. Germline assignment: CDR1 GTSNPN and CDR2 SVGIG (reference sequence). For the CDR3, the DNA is TGTGCCTGGAGTTCAATCCCAGGGTCCCACGAGCAGTACTTC. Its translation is CAWSSIPGSHEQYF.

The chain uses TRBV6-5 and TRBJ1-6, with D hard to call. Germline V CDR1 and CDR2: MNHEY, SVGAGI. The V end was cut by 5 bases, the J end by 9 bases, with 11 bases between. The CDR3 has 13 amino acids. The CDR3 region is CASSREHVSPLHF. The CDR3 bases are TGTGCCAGCAGTAGGGAGCACGTTTCACCCCTCCACTTT.

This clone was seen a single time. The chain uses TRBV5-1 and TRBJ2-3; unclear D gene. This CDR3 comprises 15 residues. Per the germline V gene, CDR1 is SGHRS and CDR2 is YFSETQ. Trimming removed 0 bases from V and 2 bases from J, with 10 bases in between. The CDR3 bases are TGCGCCAGCAGCTTGGATTTGGCAGACACAGATACGCAGTATTTT. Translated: CASSLDLADTDTQYF.

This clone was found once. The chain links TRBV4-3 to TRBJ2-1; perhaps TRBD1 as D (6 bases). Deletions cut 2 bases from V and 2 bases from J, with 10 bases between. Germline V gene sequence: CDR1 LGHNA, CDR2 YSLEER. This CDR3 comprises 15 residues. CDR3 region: CASSQPDRPYNEQFF. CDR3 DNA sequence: TGCGCCAGCAGCCAACCAGACAGGCCCTACAATGAGCAGTTCTTC.

As DNA, the CDR3 is TGTGCCAGCAGTGACACCAGGGGGGACTATGGCTACACCTTC. Translated, it gives CASSDTRGDYGYTF. The chain couples TRBV6-4 to TRBJ1-2; 7 positions agree with TRBD1. The CDR3 has 14 amino acids. The V gene's germline CDR1 is MRHNA and CDR2 SNTAGT. V lost 2 bases, J lost 3 bases, and 3 bases stayed unmatched.

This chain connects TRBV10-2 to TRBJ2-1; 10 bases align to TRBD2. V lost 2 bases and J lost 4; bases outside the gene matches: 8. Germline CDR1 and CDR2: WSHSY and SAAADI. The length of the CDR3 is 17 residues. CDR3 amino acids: CASSEGSGRASYNEQFF. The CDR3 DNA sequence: TGCGCCAGCAGTGAGGGAAGCGGGAGGGCCTCATACAATGAGCAGTTCTTC.

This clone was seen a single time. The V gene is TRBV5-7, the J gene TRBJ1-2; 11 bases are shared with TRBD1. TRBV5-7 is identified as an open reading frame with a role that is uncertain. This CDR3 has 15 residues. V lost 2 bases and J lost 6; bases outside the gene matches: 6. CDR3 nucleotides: TGTGCCAGCAGCTTTCTATCGGGACAGGGGGATGGCTACACCTTC. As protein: CASSFLSGQGDGYTF.

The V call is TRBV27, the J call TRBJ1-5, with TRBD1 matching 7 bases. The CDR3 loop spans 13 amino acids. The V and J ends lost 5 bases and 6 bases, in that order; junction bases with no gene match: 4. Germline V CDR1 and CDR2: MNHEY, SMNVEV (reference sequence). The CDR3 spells CASSQQGSQPQHF. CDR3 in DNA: TGTGCCAGCAGTCAACAGGGGAGTCAGCCCCAGCATTTT.

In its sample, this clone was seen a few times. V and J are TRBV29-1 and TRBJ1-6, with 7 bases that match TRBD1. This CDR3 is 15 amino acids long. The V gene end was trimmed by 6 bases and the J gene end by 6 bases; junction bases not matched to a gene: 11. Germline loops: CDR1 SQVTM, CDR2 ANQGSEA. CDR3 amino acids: CSVVKGTALNSPLHF. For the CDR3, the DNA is TGCAGCGTAGTAAAGGGGACAGCTCTTAATTCACCCCTCCACTTT.

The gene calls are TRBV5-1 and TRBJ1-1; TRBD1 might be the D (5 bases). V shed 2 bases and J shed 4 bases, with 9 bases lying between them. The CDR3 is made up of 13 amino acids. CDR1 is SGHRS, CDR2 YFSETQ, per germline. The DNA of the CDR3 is TGCGCCAGCAGCTTCAGGGTTACCACTGAAGCTTTCTTT. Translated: CASSFRVTTEAFF.

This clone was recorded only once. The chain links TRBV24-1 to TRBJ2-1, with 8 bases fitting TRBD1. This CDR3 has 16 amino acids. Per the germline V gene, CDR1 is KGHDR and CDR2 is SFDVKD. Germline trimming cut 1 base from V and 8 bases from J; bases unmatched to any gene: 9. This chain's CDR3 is CATSDFGTGAVYEQFF. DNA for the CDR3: TGTGCCACCAGTGATTTCGGGACAGGCGCCGTTTATGAGCAGTTCTTC.

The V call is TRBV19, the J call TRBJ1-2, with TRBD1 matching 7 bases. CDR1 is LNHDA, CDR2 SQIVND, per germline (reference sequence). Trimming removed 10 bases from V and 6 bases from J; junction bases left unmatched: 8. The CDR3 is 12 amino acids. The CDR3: CATNRGTDGYTF. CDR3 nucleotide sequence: TGTGCCACGAACAGGGGAACTGATGGCTACACCTTC.

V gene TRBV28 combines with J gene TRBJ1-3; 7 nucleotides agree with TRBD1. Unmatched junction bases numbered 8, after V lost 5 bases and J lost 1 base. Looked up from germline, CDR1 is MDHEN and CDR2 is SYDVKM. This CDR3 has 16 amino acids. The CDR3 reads CASSTTGLESGNTIYF. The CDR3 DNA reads TGTGCCAGCAGTACGACAGGGTTGGAGTCTGGAAACACCATATATTTT.

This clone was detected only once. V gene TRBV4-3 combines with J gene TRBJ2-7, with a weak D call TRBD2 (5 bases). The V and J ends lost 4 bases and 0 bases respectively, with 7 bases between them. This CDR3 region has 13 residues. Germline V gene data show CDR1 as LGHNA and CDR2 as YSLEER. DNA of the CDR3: TGCGCCAGCAGCCTGGGGAGCTCCTACGAGCAGTACGTC. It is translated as CASSLGSSYEQYV.

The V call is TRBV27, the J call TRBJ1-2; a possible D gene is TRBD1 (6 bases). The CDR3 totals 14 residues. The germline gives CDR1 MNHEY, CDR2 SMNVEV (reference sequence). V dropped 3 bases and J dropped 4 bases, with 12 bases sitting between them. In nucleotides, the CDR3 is TGTGCCAGCAGTTTGGTCGGGACAAGCTATGGCTACACCTTC. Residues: CASSLVGTSYGYTF.

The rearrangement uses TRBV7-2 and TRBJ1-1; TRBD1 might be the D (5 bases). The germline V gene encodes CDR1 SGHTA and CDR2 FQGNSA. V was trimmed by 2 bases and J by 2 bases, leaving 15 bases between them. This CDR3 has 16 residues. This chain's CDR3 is CASSLRGQKANTEAFF. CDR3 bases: TGTGCCAGCAGCTTAAGGGGCCAGAAAGCCAACACTGAAGCTTTCTTT.

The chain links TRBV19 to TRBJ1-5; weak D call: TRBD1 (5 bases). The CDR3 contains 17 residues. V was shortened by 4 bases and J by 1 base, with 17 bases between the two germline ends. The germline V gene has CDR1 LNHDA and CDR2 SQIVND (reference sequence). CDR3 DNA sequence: TGTGCCAGTAGTAAGTATTCCGACAGATTGAGCAATCAGCCCCAGCATTTT. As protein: CASSKYSDRLSNQPQHF. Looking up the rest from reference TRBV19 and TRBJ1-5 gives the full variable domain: DGGITQSPKYLFRKEGQNVTLSCEQNLNHDAMYWYRQDPGQGLRLIYYSQIVNDFQKGDIAEGYSVSREKKESFPLTVTSAQKNPTAFYLCASSKYSDRLSNQPQHFGDGTRLSIL.

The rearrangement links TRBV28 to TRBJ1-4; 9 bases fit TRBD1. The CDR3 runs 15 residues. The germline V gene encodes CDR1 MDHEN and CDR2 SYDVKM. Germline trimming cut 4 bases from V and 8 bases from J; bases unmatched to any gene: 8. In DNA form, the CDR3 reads TGTGCCAGCAGTTCCGCGGGACAGGGAAACGAAAAACTGTTTTTT. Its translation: CASSSAGQGNEKLFF.

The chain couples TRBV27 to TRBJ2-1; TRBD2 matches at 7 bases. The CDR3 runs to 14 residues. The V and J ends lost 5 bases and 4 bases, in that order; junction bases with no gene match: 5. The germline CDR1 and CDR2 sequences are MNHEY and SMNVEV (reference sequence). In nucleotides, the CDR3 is TGTGCCAGCAGTGAAGCGGGATATTACAATGAGCAGTTCTTC. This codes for CASSEAGYYNEQFF.